This T cell receptor beta chain appears in the sequencing data of a study of blood T cell repertoires in COVID-19. CDR3 length: 14 amino acids. Germline V gene data show CDR1 as KGHDR and CDR2 as SFDVKD. Trimming removed 7 bases from V and 2 bases from J, with 10 bases in between. Repertoires were generated with immunoSEQ multiplex PCR, while TCRdb's copy carries only in-frame clones and drops some. The profile covers 200,000 or so clones, with about 80% appearing a single time and about 1.7% taken by the ten largest. The origin of this receptor is a man in his sixties who had recovered from COVID-19. The V and J genes are TRBV24-1 and TRBJ2-2; unclear D gene. Input material: PBMCs or T cells enriched from blood (not recorded which). The CDR3 DNA sequence: TGTGCCACCAGGGCAGGCCTTAACACCGGGGAGCTGTTTTTT. This sequence encodes CATRAGLNTGELFF.